These 2 T cell receptor beta chains were sequenced from one sample in a study of blood T cells in healthy people across ages. Combining a sample-barcoded 5' primer with a J-beta primer mix, a second PCR ran for about 7 to 11 cycles. A single record per CDR3 protein comes from TCRdb applying MiXCR to the 5' RACE reads. The table records 1.6 million or so distinct CDR3 sequences, roughly 32% of them present only once. The specimen was blood. These receptors were taken from a woman aged 30 to 39 in good health.

This clonotype was counted only a few times. The chain joins TRBV7-6 to TRBJ2-7, with D maybe TRBD1 (6 bases). This CDR3 region has 17 residues. Germline CDR1 SGHVS, CDR2 FNYEAQ. V lost 3 bases and J lost 4, with 22 bases in between. CDR3 in amino acids: CASSLFLGRKGGYEQYF. In DNA form, the CDR3 reads TGTGCCAGCAGCTTGTTCCTAGGACGTAAAGGGGGTTACGAGCAGTACTTC.

This clonotype occurred a few times. V and J are TRBV7-6 and TRBJ2-5; 10 bases align to TRBD2. This CDR3 is built from 15 residues. Germline V gives CDR1 SGHVS, CDR2 FNYEAQ. Trimming cost V 4 bases and J 2 bases; bases outside gene matches: 4. The chain's CDR3 is CASSSSAGGQETQYF. The CDR3 DNA reads TGTGCCAGCAGCTCCTCAGCGGGAGGGCAAGAGACCCAGTACTTC.